The entry that follows covers one T cell receptor beta chain sequence. The source of the sample is a study of identical twins. The CDR3 runs 15 residues. V shed 5 bases and J 2 bases; nucleotides not matched to a gene: 1. Germline-derived CDR1 and CDR2 are MNHNS and SASEGT. TCRdb ran MiXCR on the 5' RACE reads and lists one entry per CDR3 protein. The sample lists approximately 620,000 distinct CDR3 sequences; around 8.3% were seen once. These same records also appear under a second study, on yellow fever vaccine responses in identical twins.

This rearrangement joins TRBV6-1 to TRBJ1-3; 12 bases fit TRBD1. This sequence was found in a woman in her late teens or twenties in good health. The sample consisted of PBMCs. CDR3 bases: TGTGCCAGCAGTAGGGACAGGGGGCCTGGAAACACCATATATTTT. It yields the protein CASSRDRGPGNTIYF.